The 18 T cell receptor beta chains in this list originate from one sample, sequenced in a study of CD8 T cells in Susac syndrome. Random hexamers were used to reverse transcribe an amount of roughly 0.45 to 1 ug RNA. Each CDR3 protein is one row after TCRdb ran MiXCR on the immunoSEQ multiplex PCR reads. There are 140,000 or so distinct CDR3 sequences in the sample; roughly 95% occur only once, and about 0.11% lies in the top ten. The specimen sequenced was CD4+ T cells from PBMCs. The source is a human donor with multiple sclerosis.

This chain connects TRBV7-8 to TRBJ1-1, with D perhaps TRBD1 (5 bases). The V and J ends lost 7 bases and 10 bases respectively, with 22 bases between them. The CDR3 is 14 amino acids. Germline-derived CDR1 and CDR2 are SGHVS and FQNEAQ. The CDR3 region has the DNA TGTGCCAGCACTGGGGCGACGGCCCCAAGGGGAGCTTTCTTT. Amino acids: CASTGATAPRGAFF.

This chain joins TRBV5-1 and TRBJ1-1; no definite D call. Germline lookup yields CDR1 SGHRS and CDR2 YFSETQ. The V end lost 4 bases, the J end lost 1 base, and 23 bases lay between the germline ends. CDR3 length: 18 amino acids. The CDR3 DNA sequence: TGCGCCAGCAGCGGTGCAGTTTCTGGATTCAAGACGAACACTGAAGCTTTCTTT. This encodes CASSGAVSGFKTNTEAFF.

The J gene is TRBJ2-5, the V gene TRBV20-1; TRBD2 agrees at 8 bases. V was pared by 7 bases and J by 5 bases, with 12 bases of the junction left unmatched. This CDR3 is built from 14 residues. Germline CDR1 is DFQATT and CDR2 is SNEGSKA (reference sequence). Here the CDR3 DNA reads TGCAGTGACGTTAGCGGGACTCAGATTGAGACCCAGTACTTC. This sequence encodes CSDVSGTQIETQYF.

This clonotype has a single count. V and J are TRBV3-1 and TRBJ1-2; 7 bases align to TRBD1. Unmatched junction bases numbered 1, after V lost 0 bases and J lost 0 bases. This CDR3 is built from 15 residues. Germline CDR1 LGHDT, CDR2 YNNKEL (reference sequence). The chain's CDR3 is CASSQDRGANYGYTF. The DNA for the CDR3 is TGTGCCAGCAGCCAAGACAGGGGGGCTAACTATGGCTACACCTTC.

The rearrangement joins TRBV5-1 to TRBJ2-7, with a weak D call TRBD1 (6 bases). The CDR3 has 15 residues. Looked up from germline, CDR1 is SGHRS and CDR2 is YFSETQ. V gave up 1 base and J gave up 0 bases, with 11 bases separating them. CDR3 amino acids: CASSLRTDSSYEQYF. As DNA, the CDR3 is TGCGCCAGCAGCTTGCGTACGGACAGCTCCTACGAGCAGTACTTC. Complete variable domain (other parts from reference TRBV5-1 and TRBJ2-7): KAGVTQTPRYLIKTRGQQVTLSCSPISGHRSVSWYQQTPGQGLQFLFEYFSETQRNKGNFPGRFSGRQFSNSRSEMNVSTLELGDSALYLCASSLRTDSSYEQYFGPGTRLTVT.

The rearrangement uses TRBV7-2 and TRBJ2-3; 7 bases agree with TRBD2. Germline values: CDR1 SGHTA, CDR2 FQGNSA. The CDR3 contains 15 residues. V lost 5 bases and J lost 7; bases outside the gene matches: 12. DNA for the CDR3: TGTGCCAGCAGCCGCCTTTGGGCTAGCGGAAATACGCAGTATTTT. As protein: CASSRLWASGNTQYF.

V is TRBV4-3 and J is TRBJ1-6; no definite D call. The CDR3 is made up of 15 amino acids. Germline-derived CDR1 and CDR2 are LGHNA and YSLEER. Between the trimmed V and J ends, which lost 0 bases and 5 bases, there was a span of 8 bases. The CDR3 bases are TGCGCCAGCAGCCAAGAGACGAGAAATAATTCACCCCTCCACTTT. Protein: CASSQETRNNSPLHF.

In the case of this clonotype: At one end the junction does not follow the germline gene, possibly because of a read error. The chain employs TRBV6-4 and TRBJ2-1; no clear D gene. In germline, CDR1 is MRHNA, CDR2 SNTAGT. The CDR3 runs to 9 residues. The CDR3 DNA sequence: TGTGCCAGCAGAGACTCCCTCCTCTTC. Encoded protein: CASRDSLLF.

The V and J genes are TRBV2 and TRBJ2-1; possible D gene TRBD2, 5 bases. This CDR3 has 12 amino acids. The V end was cut by 9 bases, the J end by 7 bases, with 13 bases between. CDR1 SNHLY and CDR2 FYNNEI come from the germline V gene. The CDR3 is CASKGGGNEQFF. Here the CDR3 DNA reads TGTGCCAGTAAGGGCGGCGGGAATGAGCAGTTCTTC.

The chain couples TRBV28 to TRBJ1-2, with D possibly matching TRBD1 (5 bases). V lost 3 bases, J lost 7 bases, and 15 bases lay in between. CDR3 length equals 14 residues. Germline V lookup: CDR1 MDHEN, CDR2 SYDVKM. CDR3 sequence: CASSFAGNSGGYTF. Written as DNA, the CDR3 is TGTGCCAGCAGTTTCGCAGGGAACTCCGGTGGCTACACCTTC.

V gene TRBV28 combines with J gene TRBJ1-5; weak D call: TRBD1 (5 bases). This CDR3 is built from 17 residues. The V gene's germline CDR1 is MDHEN and CDR2 SYDVKM. Trimming pared 2 bases from V and 4 bases from J, leaving 18 bases between. As DNA, the CDR3 is TGTGCCAGCAGTTTAGGGGGTGGCAGGGTGTGGAATCAGCCCCAGCATTTT. Protein: CASSLGGGRVWNQPQHF.

The rearrangement joins TRBV28 to TRBJ2-7; D is ambiguous. Germline values: CDR1 MDHEN, CDR2 SYDVKM. This CDR3 is 12 amino acids long. Deletions cut 3 bases from V and 2 bases from J, with 5 bases between. The CDR3 bases are TGTGCCAGCAGTTTGCACGCCTACGAGCAGTACTTC. This translates into CASSLHAYEQYF.

CDR3 nucleotide sequence: TGTGCCTGGAGTTCAAAGCGGGGGTGGGAGACCCAGTACTTC. Its translation is CAWSSKRGWETQYF. The chain uses TRBV30 and TRBJ2-5; 8 nucleotides match TRBD2. CDR1 and CDR2 (germline): GTSNPN, SVGIG (reference sequence). The CDR3 is 14 residues long. V trimming: 2 bases; J trimming: 5 bases; junction bases outside the gene matches: 7. Filled out from reference TRBV30 and TRBJ2-5, the complete variable domain reads SQTIHQWPATLVQPVGSPLSLECTVEGTSNPNLYWYRQAAGRGLQLLFYSVGIGQISSEVPQNLSASRPQDRQFILSSKKLLLSDSGFYLCAWSSKRGWETQYFGPGTRLLVL.

V gene TRBV3-1 combines with J gene TRBJ1-2, with no clear D. In germline, CDR1 is LGHDT, CDR2 YNNKEL (reference sequence). There are 14 residues in the CDR3. V lost 1 base and J 4 bases, leaving 10 bases between the germline ends. CDR3: CASSQGRSTYGYTF. CDR3 DNA sequence: TGTGCCAGCAGCCAAGGTAGGAGTACCTATGGCTACACCTTC. Full variable domain (outside the CDR3, taken from reference TRBV3-1 and TRBJ1-2): DTAVSQTPKYLVTQMGNDKSIKCEQNLGHDTMYWYKQDSKKFLKIMFSYNNKELIINETVPNRFSPKSPDKAHLNLHINSLELGDSAVYFCASSQGRSTYGYTFGSGTRLTVV.

The genes are TRBV3-1 and TRBJ2-7; 7 bases fit TRBD1. Germline CDR1 reads LGHDT; CDR2 reads YNNKEL (reference sequence). The CDR3 extends over 15 amino acids. V gave up 0 bases and J gave up 6 bases; unmatched junction bases: 8. The CDR3 loop reads CASSQEPRTGSEQYF. The CDR3 nucleotides read TGTGCCAGCAGCCAAGAGCCGAGGACAGGAAGCGAGCAGTACTTC.

The chain couples TRBV7-9 to TRBJ1-2; D is perhaps TRBD1 (6 bases). Germline CDR1 is SEHNR and CDR2 is FQNEAQ (reference sequence). There are 15 residues in the CDR3. The V end lost 5 bases, the J end lost 6 bases, and 19 bases lay between the germline ends. The CDR3 loop reads CASSPTGTTGDGYTF. DNA of the CDR3: TGTGCCAGCAGCCCCACCGGGACAACGGGGGATGGCTACACCTTC.

The chain links TRBV3-1 to TRBJ1-1; 7 bases are a match to TRBD1. The germline V gene has CDR1 LGHDT and CDR2 YNNKEL (reference sequence). The CDR3 sequence is 14 residues long. V lost 4 bases to trimming and J lost 4 bases; unmatched junction nucleotides: 6. The CDR3: CASSPIQGITEAFF. The DNA of the CDR3 is TGTGCCAGCAGCCCCATACAGGGGATCACTGAAGCTTTCTTT.

V gene TRBV7-9 combines with J gene TRBJ1-1; D perhaps matches TRBD1 (5 bases). The CDR3 has 14 residues. Germline CDR1 and CDR2: SEHNR and FQNEAQ (reference sequence). V was shortened by 4 bases and J by 4 bases, with 13 bases between the two germline ends. The CDR3 DNA reads as TGTGCCAGCAGCTCTTCGGACATGAGCACTGAAGCTTTCTTT. It codes for CASSSSDMSTEAFF.